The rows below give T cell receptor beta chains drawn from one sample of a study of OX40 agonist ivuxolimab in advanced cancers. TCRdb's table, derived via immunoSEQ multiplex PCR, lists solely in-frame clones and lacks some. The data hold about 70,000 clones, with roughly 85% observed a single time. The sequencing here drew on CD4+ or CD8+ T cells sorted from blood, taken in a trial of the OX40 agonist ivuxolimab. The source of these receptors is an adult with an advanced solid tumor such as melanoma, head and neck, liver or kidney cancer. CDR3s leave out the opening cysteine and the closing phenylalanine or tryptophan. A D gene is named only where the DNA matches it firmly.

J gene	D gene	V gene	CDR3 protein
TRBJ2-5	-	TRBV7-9	ASSLESGGLGTQY
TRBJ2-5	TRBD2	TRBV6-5	ASSSLIAGGMETQY
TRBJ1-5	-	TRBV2	ASNRQNQPQH
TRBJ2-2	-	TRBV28	ASNLRENTGELF
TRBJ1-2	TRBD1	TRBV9	ASGQGPTSGYT
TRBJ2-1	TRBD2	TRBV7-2	ASSLLAGADEQF
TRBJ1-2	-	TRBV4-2	ASSSTRGGALPT
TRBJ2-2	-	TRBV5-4	ASSSIPSSSTGELF
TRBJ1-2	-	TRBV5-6	ASSSVPGGAFNYGYT
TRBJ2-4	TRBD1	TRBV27	ASSSTGAQNIQY
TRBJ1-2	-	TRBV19	ASSIDPSSTAGYT
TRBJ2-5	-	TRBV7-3	ASSLGPAAGQETQY
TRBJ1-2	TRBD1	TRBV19	ATRRQQGNYGYT
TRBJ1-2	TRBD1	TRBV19	ATETRTGTNYGYT
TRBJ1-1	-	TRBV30	AGGRVNTEAF
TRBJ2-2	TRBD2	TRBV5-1	ASSPTGTSGGAITGELF
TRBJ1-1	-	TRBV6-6	ASSPQGTANTEAF
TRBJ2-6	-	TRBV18	ASSPTSGANVLT
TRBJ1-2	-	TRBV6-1	ASTKEGGYGYT
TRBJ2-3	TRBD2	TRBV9	ASSERSGGHEHRYAV
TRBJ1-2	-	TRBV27	ASSRLGGNYGYT
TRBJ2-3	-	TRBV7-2	ASSFWLDTQY
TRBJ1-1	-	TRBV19	ASSPSPGRTEAF
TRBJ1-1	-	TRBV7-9	ASSIALTSGNTEAF
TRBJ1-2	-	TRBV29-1	SASGDGGGKPSNYGYT
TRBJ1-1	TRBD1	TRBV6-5	ASSYSPGQVAF
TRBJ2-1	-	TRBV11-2	ASSLFSREQF
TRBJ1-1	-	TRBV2	ASRERIGFNTEAF
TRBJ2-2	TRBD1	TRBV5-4	ASRDRRNTGELF
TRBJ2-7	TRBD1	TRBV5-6	ASSVLTGGSYEQY
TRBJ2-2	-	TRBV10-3	AISGRQVGTGELF
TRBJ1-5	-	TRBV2	ASRGGGASLAQH
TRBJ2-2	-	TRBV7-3	ASSGEGALIGELF
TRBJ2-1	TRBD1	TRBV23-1	ASNSTGGNYEQF
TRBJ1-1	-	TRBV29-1	SAADSRNTEAF
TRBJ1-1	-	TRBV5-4	ASSLGGGLNTEAF